The T cell receptor (beta chain) described here comes from a study of blood T cell repertoires in COVID-19. Study-wide context: Material from acute and convalescent COVID-19 was sourced from the United States, Italy and Spain. PBMCs, B-cell-depleted T cells, or T cells were the source of the cDNA or gDNA that made up the material.

In the authors' workflow: Reference gene primer amplification gave nucleated cell count estimates. Measured with immunoSEQ multiplex PCR; TCRdb has only the in-frame clones, and not every one. The V and J calls and the clone size are those of that table, but D and trimming were determined from the DNA. The repertoire holds approximately 65,000 clones, with 70% to 85% as singletons. This clone is a singleton in its sample. In germline, CDR1 is SEHNR, CDR2 FQNEAQ (reference sequence). The CDR3 covers 15 residues. Trimming took 2 bases from V and 3 from J, leaving 10 bases between them. The V gene is TRBV7-9, the J gene TRBJ1-4, with D unresolved. Specimen: peripheral blood. The receptor's source is a woman aged 80 or over with active or convalescent COVID-19. For the CDR3, the DNA is TGTGCCAGCAGCTTAACCCCCCAGGCTAATGAAAAACTGTTTTTT. As protein: CASSLTPQANEKLFF.